This T cell receptor (beta chain) was recovered during a study of T cells of healthy individuals. MiXCR, run by TCRdb on the 5' RACE reads, gives a single entry per CDR3 protein. The table records 45,000 to 60,000 distinct CDR3 sequences, roughly 14% of them present only once. Trimming left V 3 bases short and J 5 bases short, with 11 bases between. In germline, CDR1 is SGDLS, CDR2 YYNGEE. The CDR3 is 13 residues long. The genes are TRBV9 and TRBJ2-5; D not certain. The sequence came from a human donor in good health. CDR3 DNA: TGTGCCAGCAGCGGATCTACCGGGGAGACCCAGTACTTC. Its translation: CASSGSTGETQYF.